The entry that follows covers one T cell receptor (beta chain) sequence. As yet, its antigen is unknown. Expressed TCRB transcripts were sequenced, since all the RNA that had been isolated was reverse transcribed. The data were produced by immunoSEQ multiplex PCR, yet TCRdb's version contains in-frame clones alone and is incomplete. The table lists hundreds of thousands of clones, roughly an eighth of them singletons, with less than 0.04% in the top ten. One heparinised draw, averaging about 110 mL, was taken per donor. By way of CD45RO/CCR7/CD25/CD127/CD95/CD27, the CD4+ regulatory, stem cell-like memory, central memory and naive cells were sorted. Populations obtained by sorting all exceeded 98% purity. The data are from a study of beta chain features in type 1 diabetes. As for the study in general: The study found patients and healthy donors alike in age, gender and cell yields.

The germline V gene encodes CDR1 GTSNPN and CDR2 SVGIG (reference sequence). The CDR3 is 13 residues long. Trimming cost V 0 bases and J 7 bases, with 10 bases left between them. Study outcomes and limitations: Shorter TCRB CDR3s, moderately but significantly so, marked every one of the four CD4+ subsets in Type 1 diabetes patients.

The chain uses TRBV30 and TRBJ2-1, with D unresolved. The clonotype originates from a man younger than 35 with type 1 diabetes. The sequenced sample consisted of naive CD4+ T cells from blood. In nucleotides, the CDR3 is TGTGCCTGGAGTGTACGGCTACTGAATGAGCAGTTCTTC. Translating gives CAWSVRLLNEQFF.